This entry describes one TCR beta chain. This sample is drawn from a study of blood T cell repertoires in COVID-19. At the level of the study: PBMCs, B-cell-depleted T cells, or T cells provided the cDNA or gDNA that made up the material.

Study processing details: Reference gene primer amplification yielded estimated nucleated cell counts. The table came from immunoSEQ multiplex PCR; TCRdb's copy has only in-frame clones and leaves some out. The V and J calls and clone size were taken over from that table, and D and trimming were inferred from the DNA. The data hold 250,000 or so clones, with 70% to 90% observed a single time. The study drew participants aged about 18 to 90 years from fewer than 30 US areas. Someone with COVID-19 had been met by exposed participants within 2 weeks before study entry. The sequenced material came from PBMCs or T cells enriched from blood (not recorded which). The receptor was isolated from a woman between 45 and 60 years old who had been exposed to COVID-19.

CDR3 nucleotides: TGTGCCAGCAGCCCGGACAGGGCCAGAGCCTATGGCTACACCTTC. This sequence encodes CASSPDRARAYGYTF. This rearrangement joins TRBV7-9 to TRBJ1-2; TRBD1 matches at 8 bases. The CDR3 has 15 amino acids. With 5 bases clipped from V and 4 bases from J, the junction kept 9 bases outside the gene matches. Germline CDR1 is SEHNR and CDR2 is FQNEAQ (reference sequence).